This TCR beta chain originates from a study of shared clonotypes between healthy human individuals. This CDR3 contains 13 residues. V shed 8 bases, J shed 12 bases, and the junction held 12 bases outside the gene matches. The germline CDR1 and CDR2 sequences are MNHEY and SVGAGI. Naive CD8 cells lacked CD45RO and underwent positive selection for CCR7, leaving out terminally differentiated effector memory CD45RA+ cells. Sequenced by immunoSEQ multiplex PCR; TCRdb stores in-frame clones only, minus some. The sample includes approximately 1.9 million clones, just over 90% of them seen just once. The V and J genes are TRBV6-5 and TRBJ2-7; 11 bases are a match to TRBD2. Material for sequencing was naive CD8+ T cells from PBMCs. This clonotype originated in a man aged 18-30 years in good health. Some clones in this sample may be carry-over from other donors' samples. CDR3 loop: CASQTSGNAGLYF. As DNA, the CDR3 is TGTGCCAGCCAGACTAGCGGGAACGCCGGTCTGTACTTC.